These T cell receptor beta chains were read from a single sample in a study of blood T cell repertoires in COVID-19. The protocol was immunoSEQ multiplex PCR, while the TCRdb copy is restricted to in-frame clones and leaves out a portion. The sample has about 240,000 clones, around 83% seen once. The material sequenced was peripheral blood. All receptors derive from a woman aged 55-70 years with active or convalescent COVID-19. Both conserved end residues are part of each CDR3. D genes are given only for firm matches. Rows may omit the clone size; those that give it use once, few, many or a size class.

cdr3_aa,cdr3_nt,clone_size,v_call,d_call,j_call
CASSTGETGELFF,TGTGCCAGCAGCACAGGGGAAACCGGGGAGCTGTTTTTT,NA,TRBV11-3,TRBD1,TRBJ2-2
CAWSVPGTGFTQYF,TGTGCCTGGAGTGTACCTGGGACAGGTTTTACGCAGTATTTT,NA,TRBV30,TRBD1,TRBJ2-3
CATSREGGVYAREEAFF,TGTGCCACCAGCAGAGAGGGGGGGGTATACGCCCGTGAGGAAGCTTTCTTT,NA,TRBV15,NA,TRBJ1-1
CASSVVPRQGALGYGYTF,TGTGCCAGCAGCGTAGTTCCGAGACAGGGGGCATTAGGGTATGGCTACACCTTC,NA,TRBV9,TRBD1,TRBJ1-2
CAISEGGSNQPQHF,TGTGCCATCAGTGAAGGAGGGAGCAATCAGCCCCAGCATTTT,NA,TRBV10-3,NA,TRBJ1-5
CASSLADSLEGYTF,TGCGCCAGCAGCTTGGCCGACTCCCTAGAGGGCTACACCTTC,NA,TRBV5-1,NA,TRBJ1-2
CASHCRGPSTNEKLFF,TGTGCCAGCCACTGCAGGGGCCCGTCAACTAATGAAAAACTGTTTTTT,NA,TRBV6-8,NA,TRBJ1-4
CASSTWTVTDTQYF,TGTGCCAGCAGCACCTGGACAGTCACAGATACGCAGTATTTT,NA,TRBV13,NA,TRBJ2-3
CASSRDRETEAFF,TGCGCCAGCAGTAGGGACAGGGAGACTGAAGCTTTCTTT,NA,TRBV5-1,TRBD1,TRBJ1-1
CASSLAGQGAFTDTQYF,TGTGCCAGCAGCTTGGCCGGACAGGGGGCCTTCACAGATACGCAGTATTTT,once,TRBV5-6,TRBD1,TRBJ2-3
CASSVGGGGANEQFF,TGTGCCAGCAGCGTAGGTGGCGGGGGGGCCAATGAGCAGTTCTTC,NA,TRBV9,TRBD2,TRBJ2-1
CASSYSRQGQNTIYF,TGTGCCAGCAGTTACTCGAGACAGGGCCAAAACACCATATATTTT,NA,TRBV6-5,TRBD1,TRBJ1-3
CASSLSPEAWDNSPLHF,TGTGCCAGCAGCCTATCCCCCGAGGCATGGGATAATTCACCCCTCCACTTT,NA,TRBV5-4,NA,TRBJ1-6
CASSRQGYNEQFF,TGTGCCAGCAGTCGTCAGGGGTACAATGAGCAGTTCTTC,NA,TRBV7-2,NA,TRBJ2-1
CASSLGQGSYTGELFF,TGTGCCAGCAGCTTAGGGCAAGGTAGCTACACCGGGGAGCTGTTTTTT,many,TRBV7-9,NA,TRBJ2-2
CASSRDSSTDTQYF,TGTGCCAGCAGCCGGGACTCCAGCACAGATACGCAGTATTTT,NA,TRBV7-2,NA,TRBJ2-3
CASSGTLKLSGYTF,TGTGCCAGCAGCGGGACACTTAAACTATCTGGCTACACCTTC,NA,TRBV5-6,NA,TRBJ1-2
CASSVTVGTGNQPQHF,TGTGCCAGCAGCGTGACAGTGGGAACAGGCAATCAGCCCCAGCATTTT,NA,TRBV5-6,NA,TRBJ1-5
CAISVAGGPNYGYTF,TGTGCCATCAGTGTTGCAGGGGGACCTAACTATGGCTACACCTTC,NA,TRBV10-3,TRBD1,TRBJ1-2
CASRTYRGPGELFF,TGTGCCAGCAGGACGTACAGGGGGCCCGGGGAGCTGTTTTTT,NA,TRBV6-5,TRBD1,TRBJ2-2
CASSLGPGNTGELFF,TGTGCCAGCAGCTTAGGGCCGGGTAACACCGGGGAGCTGTTTTTT,NA,TRBV11-3,NA,TRBJ2-2
CASSSRAGNQPQHF,TGTGCCAGCAGCTCCAGGGCGGGCAATCAGCCCCAGCATTTT,few,TRBV7-2,NA,TRBJ1-5
CASSRRDRVGNQPQHF,TGTGCCAGCAGCCGTCGCGACAGGGTTGGAAATCAGCCCCAGCATTTT,NA,TRBV7-7,TRBD1,TRBJ1-5
CASSQEPYTEYNEQFF,TGCGCCAGCAGCCAAGAGCCCTATACAGAATACAATGAGCAGTTCTTC,NA,TRBV4-3,NA,TRBJ2-1
CATGGSFQETQYF,TGTGCCACCGGAGGGTCATTTCAAGAGACCCAGTACTTC,NA,TRBV10-3,NA,TRBJ2-5
CASRPFPPIAVTYEQYF,TGTGCAAGTCGCCCATTCCCCCCCATAGCGGTAACCTACGAGCAGTACTTC,NA,TRBV12-2,NA,TRBJ2-7
CASSLVQGTGTIYF,TGTGCCAGCAGCTTGGTGCAGGGAACAGGCACCATATATTTT,NA,TRBV5-6,NA,TRBJ1-3
CASRMDRGRSNQPQHF,TGTGCCAGCAGGATGGACAGGGGGCGAAGCAATCAGCCCCAGCATTTT,NA,TRBV6-6,TRBD1,TRBJ1-5
CASSQGWRDTEAFF,TGTGCCAGCAGCCAAGGATGGCGGGACACTGAAGCTTTCTTT,NA,TRBV3-1/TRBV3-2,NA,TRBJ1-1
CASSIDLGGDPTYEQYF,TGTGCCAGTAGTATAGATCTAGGCGGCGACCCGACCTACGAGCAGTACTTC,few,TRBV19,NA,TRBJ2-7
CASSATGEIGGYTF,TGTGCCAGCAGTGCGACAGGGGAGATCGGTGGCTACACCTTC,NA,TRBV2,TRBD1,TRBJ1-2
CASSISVRGREEQYF,TGTGCCAGTAGTATAAGCGTCCGGGGGCGGGAGGAGCAGTACTTC,NA,TRBV19,NA,TRBJ2-7
CASSPRYNEQFF,TGTGCCAGCAGTCCCCGCTACAATGAGCAGTTCTTC,NA,TRBV12-3/TRBV12-4,NA,TRBJ2-1
CASSFGQTMNTEAFF,TGTGCCAGCAGTTTCGGACAGACTATGAACACTGAAGCTTTCTTT,NA,TRBV27,NA,TRBJ1-1
CASSPPATNNSPLHF,TGTGCCAGCTCACCACCGGCCACAAATAATTCACCCCTCCACTTT,NA,TRBV18,NA,TRBJ1-6
CASSPPSGLPTDTQYF,TGTGCCAGCTCACCACCTAGCGGTTTACCCACAGATACGCAGTATTTT,NA,TRBV18,NA,TRBJ2-3
CASESGTILATEAFF,TGTGCCAGTGAGTCCGGGACAATCTTGGCCACTGAAGCTTTCTTT,NA,TRBV7-2,NA,TRBJ1-1
CASSGSSGTGGRNQPQHF,TGTGCCAGTAGTGGATCCTCTGGGACAGGGGGCCGCAATCAGCCCCAGCATTTT,NA,TRBV19,TRBD1,TRBJ1-5
CATSSVRNPFSPLHF,TGTGCCACCAGCTCGGTTCGTAACCCGTTTTCACCCCTCCACTTT,NA,TRBV15,NA,TRBJ1-6